A selection of T cell receptor beta chains follows, all from one sample in a study of blood T cell repertoires in COVID-19. Produced via immunoSEQ multiplex PCR; TCRdb's table is partial and in-frame only. The table lists roughly 110,000 clones, about 89% of them singletons. What was sequenced was peripheral blood. These receptor sequences come from a woman in her 30s with acute or convalescent COVID-19. Both conserved end residues are part of each CDR3. Each record gives: clone size, V gene, J gene, D gene, CDR3 DNA, CDR3 protein. A D gene is named only where the DNA matches it firmly. Some rows have no size entry. The others give once, few or many, or a class for an expanded clone.

size: -; V: TRBV6-6; J: TRBJ1-4; D: -; DNA: TGTGCCAGCAGTTTAGTGCTTAATGAAAAACTGTTTTTT; CDR3: CASSLVLNEKLFF
size: -; V: TRBV30; J: TRBJ2-5; D: TRBD2; DNA: TGTGCCTGGACGAAAGCGGGGGGTATAGAGACCCAGTACTTC; CDR3: CAWTKAGGIETQYF
size: -; V: TRBV27; J: TRBJ1-5; D: -; DNA: TGTGCCAGCAGTCTCCATTTCAGGCAGCCCCAGCATTTT; CDR3: CASSLHFRQPQHF
size: -; V: TRBV12-3/TRBV12-4; J: TRBJ2-7; D: TRBD1; DNA: TGTGCCAGCAGCAGGACAGGGGGCCACGAGCAGTACTTC; CDR3: CASSRTGGHEQYF
size: -; V: TRBV27; J: TRBJ2-3; D: TRBD2; DNA: TGTGCCAGCACCCAGCGGGGGCCTTCAGATACGCAGTATTTT; CDR3: CASTQRGPSDTQYF
size: -; V: TRBV11-2; J: TRBJ1-2; D: -; DNA: TGTGCCAGCAGCTTAGGGGGGGGCGAGTATGGCTACACCTTC; CDR3: CASSLGGGEYGYTF
size: -; V: TRBV11-2; J: TRBJ2-7; D: -; DNA: TGTGCCAGCACCCCAGGGGCCACCTACGAGCAGTACTTC; CDR3: CASTPGATYEQYF
size: -; V: TRBV18; J: TRBJ1-1; D: -; DNA: TGTGCCAGCTCACCACGAGGTTCTGGGGCGAACACTGAAGCTTTCTTT; CDR3: CASSPRGSGANTEAFF
size: -; V: TRBV10-1; J: TRBJ2-4; D: -; DNA: TGCGCCAGCAGTGAGAGCTTTAGCGACCTAGCCAAAAACATTCAGTACTTC; CDR3: CASSESFSDLAKNIQYF
size: -; V: TRBV10-3; J: TRBJ2-7; D: -; DNA: TGTGCCATCAGTCGCCCGGGACAAAACTCATACGAGCAGTACTTC; CDR3: CAISRPGQNSYEQYF
size: -; V: TRBV4-3; J: TRBJ1-1; D: -; DNA: TGCGCCAGCAGCCAAGAAGTGAGGAACACTGAAGCTTTCTTT; CDR3: CASSQEVRNTEAFF
size: -; V: TRBV19; J: TRBJ2-7; D: TRBD1; DNA: TGTGCCAGTAGTAGAGGACAGGGGGCCCCCTACGAGCAGTACTTC; CDR3: CASSRGQGAPYEQYF
size: -; V: TRBV4-1; J: TRBJ2-3; D: TRBD1; DNA: TGCGCCAGCAGCCAAGTGACAGGGGGAGATACGCAGTATTTT; CDR3: CASSQVTGGDTQYF
size: -; V: TRBV7-3; J: TRBJ2-7; D: -; DNA: TGTGCCAGCAGCTTAAGTTCCGCGTCCGAGCAGTACTTC; CDR3: CASSLSSASEQYF
size: -; V: TRBV28; J: TRBJ1-2; D: TRBD1; DNA: TGTGCCAGCAGCTGGACAGGTGGCTACACCTTC; CDR3: CASSWTGGYTF
size: -; V: TRBV10-3; J: TRBJ2-7; D: -; DNA: TGTGCCACCACGGACACAGCCTACGAGCAGTACTTC; CDR3: CATTDTAYEQYF
size: -; V: TRBV27; J: TRBJ1-1; D: -; DNA: TGTGCCAGCAGTTTGGGGAGGGTGAACACTGAAGCTTTCTTT; CDR3: CASSLGRVNTEAFF
size: -; V: TRBV9; J: TRBJ2-2; D: -; DNA: TGTGCCAGCAGCGTAGAAGTCTCGGTCCGGGAGCTGTTTTTT; CDR3: CASSVEVSVRELFF
size: few; V: TRBV30; J: TRBJ1-5; D: -; DNA: TGTGCCTGGAGTGACGGCCTAGGGGTTCAGCCCCAGCATTTT; CDR3: CAWSDGLGVQPQHF
size: -; V: TRBV27; J: TRBJ2-7; D: -; DNA: TGTGCCAGCAGTTTATCTCAGGGTTACGAGCAGTACTTC; CDR3: CASSLSQGYEQYF
size: -; V: TRBV4-3; J: TRBJ2-3; D: TRBD2; DNA: TGCGCCAGCAGCCCTTTCGGTAGCGGGGGGGCCGGAGATACGCAGTATTTT; CDR3: CASSPFGSGGAGDTQYF
size: -; V: TRBV25-1; J: TRBJ1-1; D: -; DNA: TGTGCCAGCAGTGGAGGGGGTTGGACTGAAGCTTTCTTT; CDR3: CASSGGGWTEAFF
size: -; V: TRBV7-2; J: TRBJ2-5; D: -; DNA: TGTGCCAGCCGCGGGACTCTACAAGAGACCCAGTACTTC; CDR3: CASRGTLQETQYF
size: -; V: TRBV3-1/TRBV3-2; J: TRBJ2-7; D: -; DNA: TGTGCCAGCAGCCAAGATAGGCGGGCCTACGAGCAGTACTTC; CDR3: CASSQDRRAYEQYF
size: -; V: TRBV6-5; J: TRBJ1-2; D: -; DNA: TGTGCCACCAAGGGGGCTAACTATGGCTACACCTTC; CDR3: CATKGANYGYTF
size: -; V: TRBV7-7; J: TRBJ2-2; D: TRBD2; DNA: TGTGCTAGCAGCCCCTCTATGGAGGGACTAGCGGGATTGGGGGAGCTGTTTTTT; CDR3: CASSPSMEGLAGLGELFF
size: -; V: TRBV7-9; J: TRBJ2-7; D: TRBD1; DNA: TGTGCCAGCAGCCGACAGGGTTCCTACGAGCAGTACTTC; CDR3: CASSRQGSYEQYF
size: -; V: TRBV7-2; J: TRBJ1-2; D: -; DNA: TGTGCCAGCAGCTTAAGGGCAGGGTCGGACTATGGCTACACCTTC; CDR3: CASSLRAGSDYGYTF
size: few; V: TRBV7-2; J: TRBJ1-1; D: TRBD1; DNA: TGTGCCAGCAGGAAACAGGGGGGACTGAACACTGAAGCTTTCTTT; CDR3: CASRKQGGLNTEAFF
size: -; V: TRBV6-1; J: TRBJ2-1; D: -; DNA: TGTGCCAGCAGTGAAGAGCCGGACAGTTACAATGAGCAGTTCTTC; CDR3: CASSEEPDSYNEQFF
size: -; V: TRBV6-5; J: TRBJ2-1; D: -; DNA: TGTGCCAGCAGATCCTTGGCGGGGAGCGATGAGCAGTTCTTC; CDR3: CASRSLAGSDEQFF
size: -; V: TRBV7-9; J: TRBJ1-5; D: -; DNA: TGTGCCAGCAGCTTCCAGGGCTATCAGCCCCAGCATTTT; CDR3: CASSFQGYQPQHF
size: once; V: TRBV19; J: TRBJ1-2; D: -; DNA: TGTGCCAGTAGTATCCGTACCGGTAACTATGGCTACACCTTC; CDR3: CASSIRTGNYGYTF
size: -; V: TRBV7-6; J: TRBJ1-1; D: TRBD1; DNA: TGTGCCAGCAGCTTGTTCACAGGGGAGAACACTGAAGCTTTCTTT; CDR3: CASSLFTGENTEAFF
size: -; V: TRBV12-3/TRBV12-4; J: TRBJ2-1; D: TRBD1; DNA: TGTGCCAGCAGATATCGACAGGGCAATGAGCAGTTCTTC; CDR3: CASRYRQGNEQFF
size: -; V: TRBV4-2; J: TRBJ2-3; D: TRBD2; DNA: TGTGCCAGCAGCCAATTCCTAGCGGGGGCCTATAGCACAGATACGCAGTATTTT; CDR3: CASSQFLAGAYSTDTQYF
size: -; V: TRBV28; J: TRBJ1-5; D: -; DNA: TGTGCCAGCAGTTTATTTGGACTGCCCAATCAGCCCCAGCATTTT; CDR3: CASSLFGLPNQPQHF
size: -; V: TRBV7-9; J: TRBJ1-1; D: -; DNA: TGTGCCAGCAGCTTACGGTCGACTGAAGCTTTCTTT; CDR3: CASSLRSTEAFF
size: once; V: TRBV7-2; J: TRBJ2-2; D: -; DNA: TGTGCCAGCAGCCCGGACAACATCTACACCGGGGAGCTGTTTTTT; CDR3: CASSPDNIYTGELFF
size: -; V: TRBV9; J: TRBJ2-1; D: -; DNA: TGTGCCAGCAGCGTAGCCGGGGGCTCCTACAATGAGCAGTTCTTC; CDR3: CASSVAGGSYNEQFF
size: -; V: TRBV5-6; J: TRBJ2-3; D: TRBD2; DNA: TGTGCCAGCAGCCATCGACTAGCGGGCCGGGGTTTGGCAGATACGCAGTATTTT; CDR3: CASSHRLAGRGLADTQYF